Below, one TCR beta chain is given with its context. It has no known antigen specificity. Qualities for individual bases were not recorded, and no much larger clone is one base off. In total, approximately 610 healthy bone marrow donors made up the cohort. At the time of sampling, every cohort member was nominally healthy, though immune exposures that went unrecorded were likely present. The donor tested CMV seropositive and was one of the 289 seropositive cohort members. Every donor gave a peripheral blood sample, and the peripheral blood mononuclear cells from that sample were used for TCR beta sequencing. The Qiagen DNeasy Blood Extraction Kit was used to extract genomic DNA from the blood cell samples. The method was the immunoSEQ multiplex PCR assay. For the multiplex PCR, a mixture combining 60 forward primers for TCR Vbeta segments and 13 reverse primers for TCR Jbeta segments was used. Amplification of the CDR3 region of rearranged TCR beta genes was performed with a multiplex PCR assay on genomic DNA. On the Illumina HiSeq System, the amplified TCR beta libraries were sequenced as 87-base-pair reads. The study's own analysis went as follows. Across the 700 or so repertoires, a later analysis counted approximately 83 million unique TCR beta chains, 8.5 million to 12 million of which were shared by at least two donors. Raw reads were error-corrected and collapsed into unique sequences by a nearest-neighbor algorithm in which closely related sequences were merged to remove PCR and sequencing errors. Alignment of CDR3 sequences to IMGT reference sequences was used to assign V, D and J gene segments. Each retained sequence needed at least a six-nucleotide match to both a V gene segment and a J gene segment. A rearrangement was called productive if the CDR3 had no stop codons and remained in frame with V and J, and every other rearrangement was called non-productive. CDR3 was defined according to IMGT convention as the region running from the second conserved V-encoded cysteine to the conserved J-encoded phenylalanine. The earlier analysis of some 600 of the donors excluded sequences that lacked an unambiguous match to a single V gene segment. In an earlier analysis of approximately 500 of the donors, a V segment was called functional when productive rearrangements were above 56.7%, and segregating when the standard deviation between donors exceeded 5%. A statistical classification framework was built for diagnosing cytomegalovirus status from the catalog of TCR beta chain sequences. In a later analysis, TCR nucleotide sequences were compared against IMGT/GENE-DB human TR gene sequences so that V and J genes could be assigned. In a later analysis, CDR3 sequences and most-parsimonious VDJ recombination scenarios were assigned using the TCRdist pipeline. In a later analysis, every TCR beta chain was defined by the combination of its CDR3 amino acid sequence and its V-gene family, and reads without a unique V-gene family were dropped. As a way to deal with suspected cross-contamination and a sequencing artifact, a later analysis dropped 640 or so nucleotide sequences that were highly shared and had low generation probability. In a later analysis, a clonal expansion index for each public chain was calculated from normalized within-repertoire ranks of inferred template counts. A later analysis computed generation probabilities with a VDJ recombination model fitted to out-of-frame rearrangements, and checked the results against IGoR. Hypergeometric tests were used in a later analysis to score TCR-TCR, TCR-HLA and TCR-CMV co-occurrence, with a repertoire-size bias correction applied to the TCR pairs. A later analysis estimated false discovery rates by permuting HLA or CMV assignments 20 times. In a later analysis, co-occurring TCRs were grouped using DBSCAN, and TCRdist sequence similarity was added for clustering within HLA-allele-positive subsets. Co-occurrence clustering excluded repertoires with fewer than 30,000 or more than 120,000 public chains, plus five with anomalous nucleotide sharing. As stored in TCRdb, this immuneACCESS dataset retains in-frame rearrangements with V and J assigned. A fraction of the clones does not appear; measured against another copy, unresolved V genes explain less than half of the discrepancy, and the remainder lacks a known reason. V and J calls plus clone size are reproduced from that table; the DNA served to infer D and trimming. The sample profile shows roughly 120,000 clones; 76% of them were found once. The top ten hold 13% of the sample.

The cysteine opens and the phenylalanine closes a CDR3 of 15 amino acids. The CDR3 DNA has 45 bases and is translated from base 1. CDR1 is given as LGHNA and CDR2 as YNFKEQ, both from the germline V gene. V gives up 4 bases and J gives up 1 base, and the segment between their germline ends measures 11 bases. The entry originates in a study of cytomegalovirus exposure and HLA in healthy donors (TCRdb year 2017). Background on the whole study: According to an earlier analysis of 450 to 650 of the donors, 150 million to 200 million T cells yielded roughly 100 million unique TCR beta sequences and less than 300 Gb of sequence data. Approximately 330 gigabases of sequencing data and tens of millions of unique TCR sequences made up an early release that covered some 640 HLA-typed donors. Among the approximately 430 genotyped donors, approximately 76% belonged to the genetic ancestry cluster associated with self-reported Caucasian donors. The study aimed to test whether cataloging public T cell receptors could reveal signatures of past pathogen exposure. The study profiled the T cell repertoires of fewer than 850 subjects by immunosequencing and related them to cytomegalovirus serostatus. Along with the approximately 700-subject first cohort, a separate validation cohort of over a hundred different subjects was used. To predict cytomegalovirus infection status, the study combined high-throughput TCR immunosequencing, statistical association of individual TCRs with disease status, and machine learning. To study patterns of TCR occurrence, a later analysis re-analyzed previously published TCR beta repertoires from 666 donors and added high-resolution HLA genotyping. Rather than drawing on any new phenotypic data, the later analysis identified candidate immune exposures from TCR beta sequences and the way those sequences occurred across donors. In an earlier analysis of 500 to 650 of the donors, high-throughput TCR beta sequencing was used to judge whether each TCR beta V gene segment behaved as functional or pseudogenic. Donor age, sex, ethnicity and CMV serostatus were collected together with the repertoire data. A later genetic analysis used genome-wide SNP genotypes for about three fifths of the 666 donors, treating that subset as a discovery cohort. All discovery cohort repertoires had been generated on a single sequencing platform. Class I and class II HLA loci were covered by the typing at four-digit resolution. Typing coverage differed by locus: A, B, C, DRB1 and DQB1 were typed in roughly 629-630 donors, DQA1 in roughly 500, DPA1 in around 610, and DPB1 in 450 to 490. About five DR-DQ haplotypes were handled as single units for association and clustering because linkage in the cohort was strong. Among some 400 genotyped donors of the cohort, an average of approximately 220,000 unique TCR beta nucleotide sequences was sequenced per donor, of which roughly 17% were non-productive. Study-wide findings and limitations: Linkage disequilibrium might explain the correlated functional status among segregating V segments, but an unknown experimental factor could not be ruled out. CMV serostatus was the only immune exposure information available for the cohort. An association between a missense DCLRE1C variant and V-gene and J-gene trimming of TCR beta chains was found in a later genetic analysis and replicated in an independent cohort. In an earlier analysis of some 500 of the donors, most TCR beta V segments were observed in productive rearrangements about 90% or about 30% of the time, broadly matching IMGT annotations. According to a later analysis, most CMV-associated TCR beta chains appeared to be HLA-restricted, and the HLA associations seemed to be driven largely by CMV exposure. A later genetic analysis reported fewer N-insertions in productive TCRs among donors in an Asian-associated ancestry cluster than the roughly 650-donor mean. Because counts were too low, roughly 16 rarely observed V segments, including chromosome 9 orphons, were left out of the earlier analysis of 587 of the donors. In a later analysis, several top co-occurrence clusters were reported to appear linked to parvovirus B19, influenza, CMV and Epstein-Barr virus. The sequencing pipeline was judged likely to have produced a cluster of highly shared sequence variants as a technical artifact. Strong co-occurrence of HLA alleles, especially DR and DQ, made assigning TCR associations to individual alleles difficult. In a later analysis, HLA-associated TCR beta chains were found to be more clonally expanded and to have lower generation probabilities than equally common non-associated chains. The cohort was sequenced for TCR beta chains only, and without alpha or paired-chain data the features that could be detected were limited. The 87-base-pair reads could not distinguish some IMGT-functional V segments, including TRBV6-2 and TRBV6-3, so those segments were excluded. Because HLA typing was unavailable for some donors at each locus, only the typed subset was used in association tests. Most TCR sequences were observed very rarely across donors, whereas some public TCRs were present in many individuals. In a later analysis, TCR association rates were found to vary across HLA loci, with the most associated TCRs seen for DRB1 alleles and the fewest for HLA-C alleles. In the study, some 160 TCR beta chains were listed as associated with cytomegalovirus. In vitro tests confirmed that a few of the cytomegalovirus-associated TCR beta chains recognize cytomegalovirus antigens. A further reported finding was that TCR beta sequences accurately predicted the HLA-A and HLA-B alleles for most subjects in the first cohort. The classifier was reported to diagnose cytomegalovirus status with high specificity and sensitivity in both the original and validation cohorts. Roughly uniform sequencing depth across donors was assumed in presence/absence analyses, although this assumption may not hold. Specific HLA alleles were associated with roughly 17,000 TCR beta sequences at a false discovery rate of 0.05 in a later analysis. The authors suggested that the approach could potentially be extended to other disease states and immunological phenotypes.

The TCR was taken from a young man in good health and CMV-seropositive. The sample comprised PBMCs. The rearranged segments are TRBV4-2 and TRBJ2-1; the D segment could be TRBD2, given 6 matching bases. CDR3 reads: CASSRGVGSYNEQFF. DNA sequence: TGTGCCAGCAGCCGCGGGGTCGGTTCCTACAATGAGCAGTTCTTC.